The T cell receptor (beta chain) described here comes from a study of blood T cell repertoires in COVID-19. The CDR3 is 18 residues long. Germline CDR1 and CDR2: SGHTA and FQGNSA. The V end was cut by 2 bases, the J end by 4 bases, with 23 bases between. Assay: immunoSEQ multiplex PCR; the TCRdb copy retains only in-frame clones and omits some. The table has around 140,000 clones, 65% to 85% seen once. The J gene is TRBJ1-1, the V gene TRBV7-2, with D perhaps TRBD1 (5 bases). The sample taken for sequencing was peripheral blood. This TCR was sampled from a woman aged 55-70 years with acute or convalescent COVID-19. CDR3 in amino acids: CASSLIRAGNRGGTEAFF. The CDR3, as DNA: TGTGCCAGCAGCTTAATTCGGGCGGGGAATAGGGGTGGCACTGAAGCTTTCTTT.